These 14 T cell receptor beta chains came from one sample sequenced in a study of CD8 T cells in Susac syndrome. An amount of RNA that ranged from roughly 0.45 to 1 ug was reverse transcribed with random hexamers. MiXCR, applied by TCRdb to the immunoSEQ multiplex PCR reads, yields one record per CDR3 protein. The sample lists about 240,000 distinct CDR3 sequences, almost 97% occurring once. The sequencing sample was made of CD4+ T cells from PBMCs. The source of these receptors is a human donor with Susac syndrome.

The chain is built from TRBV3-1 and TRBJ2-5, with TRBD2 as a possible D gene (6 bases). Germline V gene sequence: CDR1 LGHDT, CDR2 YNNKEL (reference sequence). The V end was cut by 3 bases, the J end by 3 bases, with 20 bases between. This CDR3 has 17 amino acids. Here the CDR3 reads CASSHALGSGVKETQYF. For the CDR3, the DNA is TGTGCCAGCAGCCACGCCCTCGGTTCGGGAGTCAAAGAGACCCAGTACTTC.

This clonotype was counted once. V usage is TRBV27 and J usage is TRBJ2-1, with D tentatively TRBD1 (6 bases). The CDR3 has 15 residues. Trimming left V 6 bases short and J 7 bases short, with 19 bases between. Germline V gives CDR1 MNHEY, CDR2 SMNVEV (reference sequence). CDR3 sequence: CASRIQGPAGNEQFF. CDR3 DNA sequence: TGTGCCAGCAGGATACAGGGACCGGCCGGGAATGAGCAGTTCTTC.

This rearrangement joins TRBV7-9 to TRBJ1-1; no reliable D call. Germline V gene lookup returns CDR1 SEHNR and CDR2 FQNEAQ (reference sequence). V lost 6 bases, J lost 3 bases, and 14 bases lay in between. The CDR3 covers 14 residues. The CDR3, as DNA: TGTGCCAGCAGGACCGGTAGCCAGTACACTGAAGCTTTCTTT. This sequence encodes CASRTGSQYTEAFF.

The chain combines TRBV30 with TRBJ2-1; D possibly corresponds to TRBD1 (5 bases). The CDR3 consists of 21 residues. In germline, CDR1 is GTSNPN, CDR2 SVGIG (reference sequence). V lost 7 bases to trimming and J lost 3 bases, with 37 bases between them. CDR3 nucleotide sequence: TGTGCCTCGATATACCCCCCTCAGGGTAAAACTATCTCAAACTACTACAATGAGCAGTTCTTC. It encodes CASIYPPQGKTISNYYNEQFF.

In DNA form, the CDR3 reads TGTGCCACCAGCAGAAGGGTCCAGGGATACAATGAGCAGTTCTTC. Translation: CATSRRVQGYNEQFF. The chain combines TRBV15 with TRBJ2-1; weak D call: TRBD1 (5 bases). Trimming took off 2 bases at V and 4 bases at J, with 12 bases between the two ends. CDR1 and CDR2 (germline): LNHNV, YYDKDF (reference sequence). The CDR3 extends over 15 amino acids.

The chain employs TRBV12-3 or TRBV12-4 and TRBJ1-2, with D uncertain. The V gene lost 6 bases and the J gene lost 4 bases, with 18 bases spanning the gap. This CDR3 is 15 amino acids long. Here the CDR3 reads CASSRSEGQRYGYTF. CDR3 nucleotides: TGTGCCAGCAGCCGATCAGAAGGGCAACGCTATGGCTACACCTTC.

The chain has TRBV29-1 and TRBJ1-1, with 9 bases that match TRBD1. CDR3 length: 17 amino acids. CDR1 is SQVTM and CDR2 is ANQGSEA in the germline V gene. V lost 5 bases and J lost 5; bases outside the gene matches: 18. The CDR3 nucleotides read TGCAGCGTTCGGTTGACGGGACAGGGATTAAAGGAAACTGAAGCTTTCTTT. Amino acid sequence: CSVRLTGQGLKETEAFF.

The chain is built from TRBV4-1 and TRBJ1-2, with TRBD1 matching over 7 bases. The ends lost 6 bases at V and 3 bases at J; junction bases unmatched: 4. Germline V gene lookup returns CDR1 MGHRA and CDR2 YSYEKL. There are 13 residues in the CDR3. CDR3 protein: CASRKTGDYGYTF. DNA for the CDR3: TGCGCCAGCAGAAAAACAGGGGACTATGGCTACACCTTC.

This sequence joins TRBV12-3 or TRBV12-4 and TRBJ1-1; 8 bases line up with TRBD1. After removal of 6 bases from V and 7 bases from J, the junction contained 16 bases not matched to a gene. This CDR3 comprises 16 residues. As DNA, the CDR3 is TGTGCCAGCAGCTTCGACAGGGGCAAAGATGGGGATGAAGCTTTCTTT. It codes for CASSFDRGKDGDEAFF.

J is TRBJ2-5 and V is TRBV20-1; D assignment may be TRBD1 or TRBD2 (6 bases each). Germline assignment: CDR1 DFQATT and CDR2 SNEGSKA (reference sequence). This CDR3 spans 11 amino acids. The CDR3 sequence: CSPKGGETQYF. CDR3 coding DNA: TGCAGCCCTAAAGGGGGGGAGACCCAGTACTTC.

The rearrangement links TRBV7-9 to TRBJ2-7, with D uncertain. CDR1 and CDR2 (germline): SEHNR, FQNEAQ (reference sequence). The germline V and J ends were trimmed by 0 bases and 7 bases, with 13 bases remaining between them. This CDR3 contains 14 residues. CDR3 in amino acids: CASSLAGLRSEQYF. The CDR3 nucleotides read TGTGCCAGCAGCTTAGCTGGGTTACGTTCGGAGCAGTACTTC.

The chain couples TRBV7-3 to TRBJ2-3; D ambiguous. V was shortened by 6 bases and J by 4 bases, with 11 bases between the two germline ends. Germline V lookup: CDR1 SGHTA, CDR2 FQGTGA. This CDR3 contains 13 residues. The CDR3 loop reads CASSSSRADTQYF. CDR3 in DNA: TGTGCCAGCAGTTCGTCTCGAGCAGATACGCAGTATTTT.

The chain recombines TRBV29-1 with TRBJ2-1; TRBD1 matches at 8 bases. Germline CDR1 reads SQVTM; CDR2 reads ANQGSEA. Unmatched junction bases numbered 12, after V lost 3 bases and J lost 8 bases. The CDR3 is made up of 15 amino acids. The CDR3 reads CSVDCIWTGLDEQFF. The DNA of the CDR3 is TGCAGCGTTGATTGCATTTGGACAGGGTTGGATGAGCAGTTCTTC.

The CDR3 sequence: CASQDTILETQYF. The DNA of the CDR3 is TGTGCCAGCCAAGACACAATTCTGGAGACCCAGTACTTC. The chain couples TRBV6-6 to TRBJ2-5, with D unclear. Germline CDR1 and CDR2: MNHNY and SVGAGI (reference sequence). The CDR3 length is 13 residues. Deletions cut 8 bases from V and 5 bases from J, with 15 bases between.